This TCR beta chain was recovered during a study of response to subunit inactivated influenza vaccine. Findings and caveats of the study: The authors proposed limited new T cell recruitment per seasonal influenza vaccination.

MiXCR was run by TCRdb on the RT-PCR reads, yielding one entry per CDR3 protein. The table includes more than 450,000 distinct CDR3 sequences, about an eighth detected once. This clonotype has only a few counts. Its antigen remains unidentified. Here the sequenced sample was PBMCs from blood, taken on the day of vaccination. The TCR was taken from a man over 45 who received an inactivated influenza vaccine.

The CDR3, as DNA: TGTGCCAGCAGCTTCAGGTATAGCACAGATACGCAGTATTTT. This translates into CASSFRYSTDTQYF. The chain combines TRBV7-9 with TRBJ2-3; D is unclear. V was pared by 3 bases and J by 0 bases, with 7 bases between. The CDR3 spans 14 residues. Germline loops: CDR1 SEHNR, CDR2 FQNEAQ (reference sequence).